This T cell receptor (beta chain) was sequenced for a study of CD8 T cells in seronegative destructive rheumatoid arthritis (dated by TCRdb to 2019 to 2021). For the study in its entirety: Biological drugs were being received by seven of the eight CND-RA patients at the time of sampling. Researchers compared peripheral CD8+ TCRbeta repertoires from patients with CCP-negative destructive rheumatoid arthritis (CND-RA) against repertoires from newly diagnosed seropositive RA, seronegative RA and healthy controls. The seropositive RA, seronegative RA and healthy control comparison cohorts were obtained from an earlier published TCRbeta dataset rather than being newly sequenced. What the research found in general, with its limitations: A distinct set of enriched public clonotypes appeared to be present in CND-RA patients, and the authors interpreted this finding as support for a separate disease subset. CND-RA repertoires showed more CMV-reactive and fewer influenza A-reactive CD8+ TCRbeta sequences than controls and other RA subtypes. No public clonotype enrichment survived Benjamini-Hochberg correction across the 110,000 or so clonotypes tested. After adjusting for age, CND-RA patients appeared to have less diverse, more clonal CD8+ TCRbeta repertoires than other RA subtypes. The small size of the CND-RA cohort was acknowledged as a study limitation. In the absence of diagnostic samples, TCR repertoire differences may be partly attributable to poor disease control over the years rather than being present at onset.

The CND-RA patients tested negative on the clinical CCP2 antibody test, and joint destruction in these patients kept progressing despite active therapy. Every CND-RA patient showed typical joint destruction in the wrists and ankles and had failed conventional anti-rheumatic therapy. Instead of being sampled at diagnosis, CND-RA patients were sampled after long disease histories, which in several cases spanned decades. Roughly 50 millilitres of EDTA-anticoagulated peripheral blood were collected from each patient. Density gradient separation with Ficoll-Paque PLUS was used to isolate peripheral blood mononuclear cells. AutoMACS magnetic bead positive selection was used to isolate CD8+ cells from fresh or cryopreserved PBMCs, and flow cytometry was used to check purity. Nucleospin Tissue or Tissue XS kits were used to extract genomic DNA, which was then quantified on a Qubit 2.0 fluorometer. This clone has just one count. What antigen it recognizes has not been identified. One base away there is no much larger clone; base qualities are not given.

Genomic DNA from CD8+ cells was used for TCRbeta sequencing according to the manufacturer's instructions. TCRbeta sequencing used the immunoSEQ assay and was run at a genomics technology centre in Finland. As for the original processing: The clonotype tables produced by the immunoSEQ preprocessing pipeline were converted into VDJtools format, and any non-productive clonotypes were filtered out. Samples below 10,000 reads were excluded and the rest subsampled to 10,000 reads; most of the eight CND-RA samples passed. Shannon-Wiener, Simpson and clonality indices were calculated with the VDJtools CalcDiversityStats function on data subsampled to 10,000 reads. To infer antigen specificity, non-singleton TCRbeta clonotypes were hard-matched against VDJdb, meaning no mismatches were allowed. CDR3 sequences that differed by one amino acid (Hamming distance 1) were grouped together into clusters with potentially shared antigen targets. After each group was resampled to six samples, one-sided Fisher's exact tests checked public clonotypes for group enrichment, with the whole procedure repeated ten times. TCRdb took this table from immuneACCESS and kept in-frame rearrangements with V and J called. Such tables lack part of the clones; where checked against another copy, unresolved V genes explain under half of the gap, and the rest is unexplained. V and J calls plus clone size are reproduced from that table; the DNA served to infer D and trimming. The sample records under 15,000 clones, roughly four fifths of which are singletons. Around 28% of the sample lies in the top ten.

CDR1 is given as SGHDT and CDR2 as YYEEEE, both from the germline V gene. V is clipped by 3 bases and J by 5 bases, and the sequence between their germline boundaries is 11 bases long. The CDR3 numbers 13 residues from cysteine through phenylalanine. The kept DNA is CDR3 alone, 39 bases in frame from the first base. The material sequenced was CD8+ T cells from blood. This chain joins TRBV5-6 to TRBJ2-5; the D region possibly corresponds to TRBD2 (5 bases align). This clonotype was sampled from a woman aged 25 to 50 with seronegative destructive rheumatoid arthritis. The sequenced DNA: TGTGCCAGCAGCTCGGGGATGTGGGAGACCCAGTACTTC. This encodes CASSSGMWETQYF.